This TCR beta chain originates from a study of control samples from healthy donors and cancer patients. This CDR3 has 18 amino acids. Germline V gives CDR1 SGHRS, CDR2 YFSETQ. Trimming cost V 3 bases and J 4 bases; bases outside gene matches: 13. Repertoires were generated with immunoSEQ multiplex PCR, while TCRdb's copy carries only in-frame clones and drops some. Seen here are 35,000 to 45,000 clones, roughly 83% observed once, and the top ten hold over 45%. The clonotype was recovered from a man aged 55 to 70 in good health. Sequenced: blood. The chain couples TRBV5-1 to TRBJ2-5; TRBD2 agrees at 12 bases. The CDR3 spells CASSWSFNPTSGGETQYF. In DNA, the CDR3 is TGCGCCAGCAGCTGGAGCTTTAATCCGACTAGCGGGGGAGAGACCCAGTACTTC.